The table lists the clone carrying this T cell receptor beta chain with a count of one. With 60 Vbeta and 13 Jbeta primers, the PCR was carried out. Generated by immunoSEQ multiplex PCR, the TCRdb table keeps only in-frame clones and is missing some. This table holds approximately 190,000 clones, 70% to 80% found once. Per germline, CDR1 SEHNR and CDR2 FQNEAQ (reference sequence). The CDR3 length is 13 residues. Between the trimmed V and J ends, which lost 5 bases and 0 bases, there was a span of 7 bases. This entry is derived from a study of cytomegalovirus exposure and HLA in healthy donors. The sequence was collected from a woman aged 30 to 39 in good health and CMV-seropositive. The rearrangement uses TRBV7-9 and TRBJ1-1, with D perhaps matching TRBD1 (5 bases). The sample consisted of PBMCs. The CDR3 loop reads CASSPRVNTEAFF. Here the CDR3 DNA reads TGTGCCAGCAGCCCCAGGGTGAACACTGAAGCTTTCTTT.